The present T cell receptor beta chain was sequenced within a study of blood T cell repertoires in COVID-19. Study overall: Sites in the United States, Italy and Spain provided acute and convalescent COVID-19 samples. T cells, B-cell-depleted T cells, or PBMCs supplied cDNA or gDNA.

How the authors handled the data: Quantification of nucleated cells was approximated via reference gene primer amplification. Some clones are missing from TCRdb's copy, which holds only in-frame ones; the method was immunoSEQ multiplex PCR. Clonal size and the V and J genes are those of that table, whereas D and trimming came from the DNA. The profile shows some 140,000 clones, more than 75% of them singletons. V trimming: 5 bases; J trimming: 6 bases; junction bases outside the gene matches: 7. The CDR3 is made up of 15 amino acids. The germline V gene encodes CDR1 LNHDA and CDR2 SQIVND (reference sequence).

J is TRBJ1-6 and V is TRBV19; 7 bases agree with TRBD1. The specimen was peripheral blood. The receptor was isolated from a man between 60 and 75 years old who had recovered from COVID-19. CDR3 loop: CASSGEGAGNSPLHF. Written as DNA, the CDR3 is TGTGCCAGTAGTGGAGAGGGGGCAGGTAATTCACCCCTCCACTTT.